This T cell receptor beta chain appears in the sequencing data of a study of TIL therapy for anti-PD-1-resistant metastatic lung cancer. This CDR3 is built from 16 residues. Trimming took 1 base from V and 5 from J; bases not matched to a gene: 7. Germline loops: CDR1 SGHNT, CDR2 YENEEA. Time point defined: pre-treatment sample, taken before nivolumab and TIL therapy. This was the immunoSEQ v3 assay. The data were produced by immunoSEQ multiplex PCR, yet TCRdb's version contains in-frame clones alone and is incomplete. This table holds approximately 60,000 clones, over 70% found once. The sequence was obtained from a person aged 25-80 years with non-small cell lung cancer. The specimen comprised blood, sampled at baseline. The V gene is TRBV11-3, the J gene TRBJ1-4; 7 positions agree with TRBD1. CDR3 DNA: TGTGCCAGCAGCTTAGGTGTCGGACAGGAGAATGAAAAACTGTTTTTT. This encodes CASSLGVGQENEKLFF.